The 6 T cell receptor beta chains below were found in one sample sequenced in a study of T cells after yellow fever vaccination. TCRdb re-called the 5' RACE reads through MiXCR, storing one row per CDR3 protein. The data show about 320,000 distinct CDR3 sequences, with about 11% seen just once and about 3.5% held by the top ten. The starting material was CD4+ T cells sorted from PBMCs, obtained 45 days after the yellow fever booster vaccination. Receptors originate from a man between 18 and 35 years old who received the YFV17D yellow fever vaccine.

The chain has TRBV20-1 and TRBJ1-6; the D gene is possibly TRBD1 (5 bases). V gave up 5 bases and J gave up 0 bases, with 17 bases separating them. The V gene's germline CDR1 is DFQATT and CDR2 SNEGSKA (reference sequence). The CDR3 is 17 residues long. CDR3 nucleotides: TGCAGTGCTCAAGTTGGCGGGGCGAGCTCCTATAATTCACCCCTCCACTTT. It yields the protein CSAQVGGASSYNSPLHF.

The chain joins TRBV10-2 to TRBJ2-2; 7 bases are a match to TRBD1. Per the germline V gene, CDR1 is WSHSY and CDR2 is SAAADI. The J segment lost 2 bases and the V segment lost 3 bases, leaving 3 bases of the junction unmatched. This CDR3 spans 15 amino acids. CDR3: CASSDGTANTGELFF. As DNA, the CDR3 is TGCGCCAGCAGTGATGGGACAGCCAACACCGGGGAGCTGTTTTTT.

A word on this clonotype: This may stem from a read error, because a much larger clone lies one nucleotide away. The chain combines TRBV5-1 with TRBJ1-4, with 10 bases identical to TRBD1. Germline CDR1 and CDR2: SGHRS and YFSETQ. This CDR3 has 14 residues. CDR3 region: CASSYGTGVEKLIF. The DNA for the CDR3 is TGCGCCAGCAGCTATGGGACAGGGGTTGAAAAACTGATTTTT.

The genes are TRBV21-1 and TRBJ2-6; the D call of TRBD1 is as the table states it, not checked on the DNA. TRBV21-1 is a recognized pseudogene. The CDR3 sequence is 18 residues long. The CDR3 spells CASEMSGQAFSGANVLTF. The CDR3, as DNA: TGTGCCAGCGAAATGTCCGGACAGGCCTTTTCTGGGGCCAACGTCCTGACTTTC.

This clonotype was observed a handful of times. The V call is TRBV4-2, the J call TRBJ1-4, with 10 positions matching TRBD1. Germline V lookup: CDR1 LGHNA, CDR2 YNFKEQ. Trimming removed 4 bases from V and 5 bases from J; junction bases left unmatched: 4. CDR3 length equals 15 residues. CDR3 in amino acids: CASSRPGQGNEKLFF. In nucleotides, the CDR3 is TGTGCCAGCAGCCGTCCGGGACAGGGGAATGAAAAACTGTTTTTT.

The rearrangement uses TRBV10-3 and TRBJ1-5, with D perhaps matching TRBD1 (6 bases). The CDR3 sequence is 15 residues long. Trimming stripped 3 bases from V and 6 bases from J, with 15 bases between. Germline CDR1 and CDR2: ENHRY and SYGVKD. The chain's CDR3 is CAISDAGRGGQPQHF. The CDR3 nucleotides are TGTGCCATCAGTGACGCGGGCAGGGGCGGTCAGCCCCAGCATTTT.